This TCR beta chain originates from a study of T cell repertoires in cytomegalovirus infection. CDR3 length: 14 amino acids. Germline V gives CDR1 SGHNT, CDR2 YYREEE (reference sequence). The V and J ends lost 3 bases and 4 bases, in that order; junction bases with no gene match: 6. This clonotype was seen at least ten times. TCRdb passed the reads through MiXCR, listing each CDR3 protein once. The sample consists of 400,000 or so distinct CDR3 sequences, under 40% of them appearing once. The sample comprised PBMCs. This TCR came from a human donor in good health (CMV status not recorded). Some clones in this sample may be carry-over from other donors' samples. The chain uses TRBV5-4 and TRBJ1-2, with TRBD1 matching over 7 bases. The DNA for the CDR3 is TGTGCCAGCAGCTCCGGGGGACAGAGCTATGGCTACACCTTC. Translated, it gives CASSSGGQSYGYTF.